The rows below give T cell receptor beta chains drawn from one sample of a study of TIL therapy for anti-PD-1-resistant metastatic lung cancer. Sequenced by immunoSEQ multiplex PCR; TCRdb stores in-frame clones only, minus some. The data hold tens of thousands of clones, with less than 80% observed a single time. Sequenced here: blood, sampled at baseline. These receptors all stem from a woman between 30 and 80 years old with non-small cell lung cancer. CDR3s include the opening cysteine and the closing phenylalanine or tryptophan. The order of the fields is V gene, D gene, J gene, clone size, CDR3 DNA, CDR3 protein. D genes are given only for firm matches. Clone sizes are given selectively: once, few, many, or a class where the clone is expanded.

TRBV19	NA	TRBJ2-7	NA	TGTGCCAGTAGTATAGATCGCGGAGAGTTGCTCTACGAGCAGTACTTC	CASSIDRGELLYEQYF
TRBV7-3	NA	TRBJ2-5	NA	TGTGCCAGCAGCCCTCAGGGGGGTTCAGAGACCCAGTACTTC	CASSPQGGSETQYF
TRBV10-2	TRBD1	TRBJ2-1	NA	TGCGCCAGCGGCCCTGACAGGGTTTCCTACAATGAGCAGTTCTTC	CASGPDRVSYNEQFF
TRBV11-2	NA	TRBJ1-1	NA	TGTGCCAGCAGCTTAGGGGGAAACCCGGGCCTTGAAGCTTTCTTT	CASSLGGNPGLEAFF
TRBV14	NA	TRBJ1-4	NA	TGTGCCAGCAGCCAAGAAGCCCCGCCAGGGAGGATTGAAAAACTGTTTTTT	CASSQEAPPGRIEKLFF
TRBV4-2	TRBD1	TRBJ2-2	few	TGTGCCAGCAGCCAAGGTCGGACAGGCTCGAACACCGGGGAGCTGTTTTTT	CASSQGRTGSNTGELFF
TRBV4-1	NA	TRBJ1-6	NA	TGCGCCAGCAGCCAAGGAGGGTCAAATAATTCACCCCTCCACTTT	CASSQGGSNNSPLHF
TRBV7-3	NA	TRBJ2-5	NA	TGTGCCAGCAGCTTACAGGGTTTGGAGACCCAGTACTTC	CASSLQGLETQYF
TRBV7-2	TRBD1	TRBJ1-2	NA	TGTGCCAGCAGCTTAGCTAGGGGACAGGGCTATGGCTACACCTTC	CASSLARGQGYGYTF
TRBV2	NA	TRBJ1-1	many	TGTGCCAGTGGGAGGGGTGACACTGAAGCTTTCTTT	CASGRGDTEAFF
TRBV5-1	TRBD1	TRBJ1-4	once	TGCGCCAGCAGCGTGGGACAGGGGGCCCCCTTATCTAATGAAAAACTGTTTTTT	CASSVGQGAPLSNEKLFF
TRBV2	TRBD2	TRBJ2-3	NA	TGTGCCAGCAGAGAGACTAGCGGGGGAGGAGATACGCAGTATTTT	CASRETSGGGDTQYF
TRBV4-2	NA	TRBJ2-1	NA	TGTGCCAGCAGCCAAGATCGACTTTACAATGAGCAGTTCTTC	CASSQDRLYNEQFF
TRBV29-1	NA	TRBJ2-7	few	TGCAGCGTTATCGACGGCTACGAGCAGTACTTC	CSVIDGYEQYF
TRBV19	NA	TRBJ1-2	once	TGTGCCAGTAGTATGGCAGGGGCCCCAAACTATGGCTACACCTTC	CASSMAGAPNYGYTF
TRBV5-5	NA	TRBJ2-3	NA	TGTGCCAGCAGCTTTAATAGTGGAGATACGCAGTATTTT	CASSFNSGDTQYF